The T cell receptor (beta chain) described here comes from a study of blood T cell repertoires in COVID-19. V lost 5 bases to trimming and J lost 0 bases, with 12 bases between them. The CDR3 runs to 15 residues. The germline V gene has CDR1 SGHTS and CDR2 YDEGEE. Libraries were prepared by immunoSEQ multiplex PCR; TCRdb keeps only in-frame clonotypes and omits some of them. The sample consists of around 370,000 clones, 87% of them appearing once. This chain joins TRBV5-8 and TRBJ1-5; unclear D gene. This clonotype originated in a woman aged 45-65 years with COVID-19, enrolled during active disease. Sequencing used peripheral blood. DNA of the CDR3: TGTGCCAGCAGGCGGGCCGGTAATAGCAATCAGCCCCAGCATTTT. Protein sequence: CASRRAGNSNQPQHF.